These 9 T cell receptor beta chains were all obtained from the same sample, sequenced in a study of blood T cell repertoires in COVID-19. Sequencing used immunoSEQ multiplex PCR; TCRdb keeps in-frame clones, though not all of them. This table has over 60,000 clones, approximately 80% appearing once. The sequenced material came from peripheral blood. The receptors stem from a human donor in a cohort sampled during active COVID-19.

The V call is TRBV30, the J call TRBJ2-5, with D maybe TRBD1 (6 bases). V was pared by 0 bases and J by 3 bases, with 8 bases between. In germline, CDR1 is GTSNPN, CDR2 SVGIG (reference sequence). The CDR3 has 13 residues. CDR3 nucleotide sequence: TGTGCCTGGAGTGTACAGGGAGAAGAGACCCAGTACTTC. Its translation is CAWSVQGEETQYF.

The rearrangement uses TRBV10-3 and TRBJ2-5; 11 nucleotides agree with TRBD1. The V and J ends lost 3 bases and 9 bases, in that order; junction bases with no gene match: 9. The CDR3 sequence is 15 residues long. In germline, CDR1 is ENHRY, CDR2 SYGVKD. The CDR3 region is CAISDPGTGGKAQYF. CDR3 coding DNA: TGTGCCATCAGTGACCCTGGGACAGGGGGAAAGGCCCAGTACTTC.

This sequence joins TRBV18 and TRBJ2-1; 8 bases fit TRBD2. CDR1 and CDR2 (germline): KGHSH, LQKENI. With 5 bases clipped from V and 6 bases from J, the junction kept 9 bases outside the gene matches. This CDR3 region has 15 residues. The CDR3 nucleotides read TGTGCCAGCTCAGCCGGGACTAGTGACGGCAATGAGCAGTTCTTC. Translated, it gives CASSAGTSDGNEQFF.

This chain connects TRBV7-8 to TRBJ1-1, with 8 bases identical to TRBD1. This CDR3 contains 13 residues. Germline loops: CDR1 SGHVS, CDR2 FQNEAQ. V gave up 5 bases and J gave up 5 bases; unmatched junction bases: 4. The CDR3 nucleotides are TGTGCCAGCAGCCCTACAGGGGGAACTGAAGCTTTCTTT. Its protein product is CASSPTGGTEAFF.

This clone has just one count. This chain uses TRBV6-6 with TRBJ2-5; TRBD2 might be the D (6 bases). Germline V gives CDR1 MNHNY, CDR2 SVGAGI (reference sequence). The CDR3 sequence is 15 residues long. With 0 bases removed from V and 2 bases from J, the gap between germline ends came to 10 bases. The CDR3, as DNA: TGTGCCAGCAGTTACTCGACTAGGAGTCAAGAGACCCAGTACTTC. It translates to CASSYSTRSQETQYF.

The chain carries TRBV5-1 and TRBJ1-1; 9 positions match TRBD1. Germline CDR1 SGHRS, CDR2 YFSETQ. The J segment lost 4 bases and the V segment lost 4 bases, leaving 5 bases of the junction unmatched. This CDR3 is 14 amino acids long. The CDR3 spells CASSHGDRATEAFF. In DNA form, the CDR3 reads TGCGCCAGCAGCCACGGGGACAGGGCCACTGAAGCTTTCTTT. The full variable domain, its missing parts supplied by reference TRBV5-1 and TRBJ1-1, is KAGVTQTPRYLIKTRGQQVTLSCSPISGHRSVSWYQQTPGQGLQFLFEYFSETQRNKGNFPGRFSGRQFSNSRSEMNVSTLELGDSALYLCASSHGDRATEAFFGQGTRLTVV.

CDR3 in DNA: TGTGCCAGCAGCCCCTGGGACAGGGGAGATCAGCCCCAGCATTTT. It specifies CASSPWDRGDQPQHF. V gene TRBV21-1 combines with J gene TRBJ1-5; TRBD1 is the table's D call and was not checked against the DNA. TRBV21-1 is labeled a pseudogene. This CDR3 contains 15 residues.

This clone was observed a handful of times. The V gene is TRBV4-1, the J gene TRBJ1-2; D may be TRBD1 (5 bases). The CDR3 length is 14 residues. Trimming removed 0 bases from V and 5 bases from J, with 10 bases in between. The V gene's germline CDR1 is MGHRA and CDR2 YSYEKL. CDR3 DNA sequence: TGCGCCAGCAGCCAAGAAGCAGGGAAATATGGCTACACCTTC. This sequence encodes CASSQEAGKYGYTF.

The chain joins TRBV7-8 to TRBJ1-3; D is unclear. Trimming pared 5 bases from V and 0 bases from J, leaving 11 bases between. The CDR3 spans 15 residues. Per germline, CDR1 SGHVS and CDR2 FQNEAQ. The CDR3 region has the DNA TGTGCCAGCAGCGGCCAGTTGCTCTCTGGAAACACCATATATTTT. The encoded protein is CASSGQLLSGNTIYF.